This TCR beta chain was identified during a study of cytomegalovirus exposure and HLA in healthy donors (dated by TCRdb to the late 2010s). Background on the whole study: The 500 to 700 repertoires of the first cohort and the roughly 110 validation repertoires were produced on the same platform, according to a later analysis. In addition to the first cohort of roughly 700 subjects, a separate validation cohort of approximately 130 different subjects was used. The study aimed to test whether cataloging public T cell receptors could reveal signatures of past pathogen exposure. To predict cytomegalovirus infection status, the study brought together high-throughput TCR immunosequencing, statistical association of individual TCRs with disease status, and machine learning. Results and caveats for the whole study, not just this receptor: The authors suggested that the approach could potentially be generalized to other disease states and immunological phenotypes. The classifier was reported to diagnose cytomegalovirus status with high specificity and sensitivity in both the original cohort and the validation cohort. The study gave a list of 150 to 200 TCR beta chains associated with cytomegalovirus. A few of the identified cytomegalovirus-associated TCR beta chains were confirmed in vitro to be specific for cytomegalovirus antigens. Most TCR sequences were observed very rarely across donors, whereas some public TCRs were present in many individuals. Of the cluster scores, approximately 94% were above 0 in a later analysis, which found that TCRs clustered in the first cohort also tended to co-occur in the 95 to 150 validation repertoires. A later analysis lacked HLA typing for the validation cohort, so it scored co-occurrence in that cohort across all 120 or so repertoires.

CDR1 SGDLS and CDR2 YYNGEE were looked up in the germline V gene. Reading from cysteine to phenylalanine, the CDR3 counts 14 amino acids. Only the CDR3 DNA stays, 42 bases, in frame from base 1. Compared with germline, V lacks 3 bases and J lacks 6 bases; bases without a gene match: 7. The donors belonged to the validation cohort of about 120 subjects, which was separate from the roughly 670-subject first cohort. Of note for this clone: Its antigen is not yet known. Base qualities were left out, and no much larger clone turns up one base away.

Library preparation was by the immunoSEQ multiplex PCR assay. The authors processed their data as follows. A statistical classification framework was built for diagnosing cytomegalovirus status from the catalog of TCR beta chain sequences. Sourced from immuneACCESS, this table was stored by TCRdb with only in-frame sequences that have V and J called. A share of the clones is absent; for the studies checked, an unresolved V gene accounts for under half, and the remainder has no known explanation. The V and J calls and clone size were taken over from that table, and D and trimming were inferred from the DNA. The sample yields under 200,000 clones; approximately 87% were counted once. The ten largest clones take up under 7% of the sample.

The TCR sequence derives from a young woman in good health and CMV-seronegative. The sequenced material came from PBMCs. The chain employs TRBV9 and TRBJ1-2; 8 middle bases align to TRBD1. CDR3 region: CASSGRQGTNGYTF. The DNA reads TGTGCCAGCAGCGGGCGACAGGGGACGAATGGCTACACCTTC. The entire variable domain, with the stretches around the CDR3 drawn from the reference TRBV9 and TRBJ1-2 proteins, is DSGVTQTPKHLITATGQRVTLRCSPRSGDLSVYWYQQSLDQGLQFLIQYYNGEERAKGNILERFSAQQFPDLHSELNLSSLELGDSALYFCASSGRQGTNGYTFGSGTRLTVV.